This TCR beta chain was sequenced for a study of blood T cell repertoires in COVID-19. For the study at large: Spain, Italy and the United States supplied samples that represented acute and convalescent COVID-19.

Only one count was recorded for this clone. Profiled with immunoSEQ multiplex PCR; TCRdb holds only in-frame clones, not every one. This sample has some 190,000 clones; approximately 85% occur once, and the top ten carry about 6.9%. Material for sequencing was peripheral blood. The sequence was obtained from a man aged 80 or over with COVID-19, enrolled during active disease.

The CDR3 protein is CASSVRSETPSYEQYF. CDR3 DNA: TGTGCCAGCAGTGTACGGAGTGAAACACCATCCTACGAGCAGTACTTC. The rearrangement uses TRBV6-1 and TRBJ2-7; D uncertain. V shed 4 bases and J shed 1 base, with 17 bases lying between them. The CDR3 consists of 16 residues. Germline loops: CDR1 MNHNS, CDR2 SASEGT.